The 26 T cell receptor beta chains below come from one sample, sequenced in a study of T-cell reconstitution after alpha-beta-depleted transplantation in children. Preparing the TCRbeta library involved the use of unique molecular identifiers. TCRdb fed the PCR reads into MiXCR, producing one record per CDR3 protein. The sample includes about 340,000 distinct CDR3 sequences, under 20% of them seen just once. This specimen consisted of PBMCs, mostly from graft donor cells, obtained 360 days after TCRalphabeta/CD19-depleted stem cell transplant. The receptor set was obtained from a male patient aged 2-9 years who had a stem cell transplant for acute lymphoblastic leukemia, so the T cells may come from the graft donor.

The CDR3 region is CASSLTASYEQYF. In nucleotides, the CDR3 is TGTGCCAGCAGCCTCACTGCCTCCTACGAGCAGTACTTC. V is TRBV5-5 and J is TRBJ2-7, with unresolved D. The germline V gene encodes CDR1 SGHKS and CDR2 YYEKEE (reference sequence). Trimming stripped 4 bases from V and 0 bases from J, with 8 bases between. This CDR3 is built from 13 residues.

The chain is built from TRBV2 and TRBJ1-2; 10 bases are a match to TRBD1. The V segment lost 4 bases and the J segment 5 bases; nucleotides outside the gene matches: 4. Germline V gene sequence: CDR1 SNHLY, CDR2 FYNNEI. CDR3 length: 14 residues. The chain's CDR3 is CASSGRTGGYGYTF. For the CDR3, the DNA is TGTGCCAGCAGTGGACGGACAGGGGGATATGGCTACACCTTC.

This clonotype was observed a handful of times. The chain is built from TRBV7-3 and TRBJ2-5; 7 bases are a match to TRBD2. The CDR3 is 16 amino acids. From germline, CDR1 is SGHTA and CDR2 FQGTGA. The V gene end was trimmed by 0 bases and the J gene end by 0 bases; junction bases not matched to a gene: 4. The CDR3 spells CASSLTGGLNQETQYF. CDR3 DNA sequence: TGTGCCAGCAGCTTAACGGGGGGACTAAACCAAGAGACCCAGTACTTC.

This clonotype was found once. The chain recombines TRBV2 with TRBJ2-5; D is unclear. Deletions cut 7 bases from V and 1 base from J, with 13 bases between. The CDR3 length is 14 residues. Germline CDR1 and CDR2: SNHLY and FYNNEI. The CDR3 sequence is CASNYLGSQETQYF. The CDR3 nucleotides read TGTGCCAGCAATTATTTGGGCAGCCAAGAGACCCAGTACTTC.

This clonotype was seen ten or more times. The J gene is TRBJ2-2, the V gene TRBV7-3; D call uncertain. In germline, CDR1 is SGHTA, CDR2 FQGTGA. Trimming cost V 4 bases and J 1 base, with 7 bases left between them. The CDR3 runs 14 residues. CDR3 coding DNA: TGTGCCAGCAGCTCGTCTAGGAACACCGGGGAGCTGTTTTTT. Protein: CASSSSRNTGELFF.

This clonotype was counted between two and nine times. The chain uses TRBV28 and TRBJ2-7; D uncertain. This CDR3 has 12 amino acids. Germline CDR1 is MDHEN and CDR2 is SYDVKM. V was clipped by 3 bases and J by 5 bases, with 8 bases between them. The CDR3 DNA reads as TGTGCCAGCAGTTTCCCACCGCACGAGCAGTACTTC. Translation gives CASSFPPHEQYF.

The rearrangement links TRBV5-1 to TRBJ2-3, with TRBD2 identical over 13 bases. Looked up from germline, CDR1 is SGHRS and CDR2 is YFSETQ. This CDR3 contains 18 residues. Unmatched junction bases numbered 8, after V lost 4 bases and J lost 0 bases. The CDR3 here is CASSPTSGRTPSTDTQYF. As DNA, the CDR3 is TGCGCCAGCAGCCCGACTAGCGGGAGGACTCCTAGCACAGATACGCAGTATTTT.

The chain uses TRBV7-9 and TRBJ2-1; D possibly matches TRBD1 or TRBD2 (5 bases each). The CDR3 sequence is 16 residues long. V lost 5 bases, J lost 5 bases, and 19 bases lay in between. Germline CDR1 reads SEHNR; CDR2 reads FQNEAQ (reference sequence). The CDR3 bases are TGTGCCAGCAGCCCACTCCTCCGGGACCGGAACAATGAGCAGTTCTTC. Protein sequence: CASSPLLRDRNNEQFF.

The gene calls are TRBV7-2 and TRBJ2-7, with D tentatively TRBD2 (5 bases). In germline, CDR1 is SGHTA, CDR2 FQGNSA. This CDR3 spans 13 amino acids. V was cut by 5 bases and J by 6 bases, with 14 bases left in between. The CDR3 region is CASSPDFYLEQYF. In DNA, the CDR3 is TGTGCCAGCAGCCCGGACTTCTACCTCGAGCAGTACTTC. The whole variable domain, remainder taken from reference TRBV7-2 and TRBJ2-7, is GAGVSQSPSNKVTEKGKDVELRCDPISGHTALYWYRQSLGQGLEFLIYFQGNSAPDKSGLPSDRFSAERTGGSVSTLTIQRTQQEDSAVYLCASSPDFYLEQYFGPGTRLTVT.

This chain uses TRBV28 with TRBJ2-3, with TRBD2 as a possible D gene (5 bases). CDR3 length: 13 amino acids. Germline-derived CDR1 and CDR2 are MDHEN and SYDVKM. The V end lost 7 bases, the J end lost 2 bases, and 10 bases lay between the germline ends. The CDR3 reads CASTERNTDTQYF. The CDR3 coding sequence is TGTGCCAGCACGGAGCGGAACACAGATACGCAGTATTTT.

Many counts were recorded for this clonotype. The chain employs TRBV5-1 and TRBJ2-7; unclear D gene. The V gene's germline CDR1 is SGHRS and CDR2 YFSETQ. This CDR3 has 14 residues. V gave up 0 bases and J gave up 3 bases, with 10 bases separating them. The CDR3 bases are TGCGCCAGCAGCTTGGAACCAGGTCTCTACGAGCAGTACTTC. Translating it yields CASSLEPGLYEQYF.

This clonotype was counted a few times. The DNA for the CDR3 is TGCGCCAGCAGCCCTGGACTAGCGAGCACCGGGGAGCTGTTTTTT. This gives the protein CASSPGLASTGELFF. This sequence joins TRBV5-1 and TRBJ2-2; 9 bases are a match to TRBD2. V lost 4 bases, J lost 4 bases, and 5 bases stayed unmatched. Germline CDR1 reads SGHRS; CDR2 reads YFSETQ. This CDR3 is built from 15 residues.

About this clonotype itself: This could be a read error, since a much larger clone is one nucleotide away. This sequence joins TRBV20-1 and TRBJ1-6; D not resolved. The CDR3 has 12 amino acids. V was trimmed by 1 base and J by 7 bases, leaving 5 bases between them. In germline, CDR1 is DFQATT, CDR2 SNEGSKA (reference sequence). The CDR3 loop reads CSARGRNSPLHF. The CDR3 nucleotides read TGCAGTGCTAGAGGGAGGAATTCACCCCTCCACTTT.

The chain recombines TRBV4-3 with TRBJ2-1; 9 bases agree with TRBD2. After removal of 0 bases from V and 2 bases from J, the junction contained 5 bases not matched to a gene. This CDR3 contains 17 residues. Germline V CDR1 and CDR2: LGHNA, YSLEER. CDR3 nucleotide sequence: TGCGCCAGCAGCCAAGATATAGCGGGAGAGACCTACAATGAGCAGTTCTTC. Protein sequence: CASSQDIAGETYNEQFF.

This clonotype has ten or more counts. The junction and the germline gene differ at one end; a read error may be behind it. This chain uses TRBV7-2 with TRBJ2-5; 8 positions agree with TRBD2. Germline V gene sequence: CDR1 SGHTA, CDR2 FQGNSA. The CDR3 contains 16 residues. Here the CDR3 DNA reads TGTGCCAGCAGCTTAGAAGAGGGGGTTGGTAGCGGGAAGTTACGCTTC. Translating it yields CASSLEEGVGSGKLRF.

This clonotype was seen a handful of times. The chain combines TRBV10-3 with TRBJ1-1; the D gene is possibly TRBD1 (5 bases). Germline V lookup: CDR1 ENHRY, CDR2 SYGVKD. V lost 10 bases to trimming and J lost 4 bases, with 16 bases between them. This CDR3 is 13 amino acids long. CDR3 DNA sequence: TGTGCCACCTGGGGCGGGGGGGGCACTGAAGCTTTCTTT. Its translation: CATWGGGGTEAFF.

The rearrangement links TRBV2 to TRBJ2-7; D uncertain. CDR3 length equals 14 residues. The ends were cut back, 4 bases at V and 0 bases at J, with 10 bases in the middle. Germline V gene data show CDR1 as SNHLY and CDR2 as FYNNEI. CDR3 amino acids: CASSGIGHSYEQYF. CDR3 DNA: TGTGCCAGCAGTGGAATAGGGCACTCCTACGAGCAGTACTTC.

This clonotype was observed once. V is TRBV5-5 and J is TRBJ2-1; maybe TRBD1 (5 bases). The CDR3 is 16 residues long. The germline V gene encodes CDR1 SGHKS and CDR2 YYEKEE (reference sequence). V was cut by 6 bases and J by 5 bases, with 21 bases left in between. The CDR3 DNA reads TGTGCCAGCACCACCAGGGTGAGTCCAATCGACAATGAGCAGTTCTTC. Encoded protein: CASTTRVSPIDNEQFF.

This clonotype appeared many times. The chain employs TRBV28 and TRBJ2-3; D is possibly TRBD2 (6 bases). The V gene's germline CDR1 is MDHEN and CDR2 SYDVKM. The CDR3 contains 17 residues. The V and J ends lost 4 bases and 1 base respectively, with 18 bases between them. CDR3 region: CASSYLGGKGGTDTQYF. Written as DNA, the CDR3 is TGTGCCAGCAGTTACCTGGGCGGGAAGGGAGGCACAGATACGCAGTATTTT.

This clonotype was counted ten times or more. This chain links TRBV12-3 or TRBV12-4 with TRBJ2-2, with 10 bases lining up with TRBD1. The CDR3 length is 16 residues. Germline trimming cut 2 bases from V and 8 bases from J; bases unmatched to any gene: 8. The CDR3 region has the DNA TGTGCCAGCAGTTTAAAATTGACAGGGGGCTCGGGGGAGCTGTTTTTT. The encoded protein is CASSLKLTGGSGELFF.

This clonotype occurred a few times. This rearrangement joins TRBV20-1 to TRBJ1-5, with 11 positions matching TRBD1. The length of the CDR3 is 14 residues. Germline lookup yields CDR1 DFQATT and CDR2 SNEGSKA (reference sequence). V shed 7 bases, J shed 4 bases, and the junction held 6 bases outside the gene matches. The CDR3 DNA follows: TGCAGTGGGTGGACAGGGGGCGTAAATCAGCCCCAGCATTTT. Translated, it gives CSGWTGGVNQPQHF.

This sequence joins TRBV28 and TRBJ2-7; D perhaps matches TRBD2 (6 bases). Germline CDR1 MDHEN, CDR2 SYDVKM. Trimming shortened V by 6 bases and J by 2 bases, and 14 bases separated the two germline ends. The CDR3 has 14 amino acids. CDR3 in DNA: TGTGCCAGCAGAGTTGTCGGGAGTCCCTACGAGCAGTACTTC. Encoded protein: CASRVVGSPYEQYF. Supplemented by reference TRBV28 and TRBJ2-7, the full variable domain reads DVKVTQSSRYLVKRTGEKVFLECVQDMDHENMFWYRQDPGLGLRLIYFSYDVKMKEKGDIPEGYSVSREKKERFSLILESASTNQTSMYLCASRVVGSPYEQYFGPGTRLTVT.

This clonotype was seen ten or more times. The chain combines TRBV9 with TRBJ2-5; D possibly corresponds to TRBD2 (6 bases). From germline, CDR1 is SGDLS and CDR2 YYNGEE. V shed 0 bases and J shed 3 bases, with 15 bases lying between them. The CDR3 sequence is 16 residues long. CDR3 sequence (DNA): TGTGCCAGCAGCGTAGCTACCGGTGGGGGGAAAGAGACCCAGTACTTC. Protein product: CASSVATGGGKETQYF.

As DNA, the CDR3 is TGTGCCAGCAGGTTGACAGGACCGAATACGCAGTATTTT. As protein: CASRLTGPNTQYF. This sequence joins TRBV12-3 or TRBV12-4 and TRBJ2-3, with D possibly matching TRBD1 (6 bases). This CDR3 is 13 amino acids long. Trimming took 6 bases from V and 7 from J, leaving 14 bases between them.

This chain uses TRBV9 with TRBJ2-3, with 7 nucleotides matching TRBD2. This CDR3 is built from 15 residues. In germline, CDR1 is SGDLS, CDR2 YYNGEE. The V segment lost 3 bases and the J segment 4 bases; nucleotides outside the gene matches: 8. CDR3 DNA sequence: TGTGCCAGCAGCGGGGGTCCGGCGGGAGCAGATACGCAGTATTTT. Amino acids: CASSGGPAGADTQYF.

Ten or more counts support this clonotype. The chain employs TRBV20-1 and TRBJ2-5; 11 bases are a match to TRBD2. The junction had 10 bases not matched to a gene; V was cut back by 0 bases and J by 4 bases. The germline V gene encodes CDR1 DFQATT and CDR2 SNEGSKA (reference sequence). This CDR3 spans 17 amino acids. This CDR3 reads CSARDGTGLAGRETQYF. The CDR3 coding sequence is TGCAGTGCTAGAGATGGCACCGGACTAGCGGGTAGAGAGACCCAGTACTTC.